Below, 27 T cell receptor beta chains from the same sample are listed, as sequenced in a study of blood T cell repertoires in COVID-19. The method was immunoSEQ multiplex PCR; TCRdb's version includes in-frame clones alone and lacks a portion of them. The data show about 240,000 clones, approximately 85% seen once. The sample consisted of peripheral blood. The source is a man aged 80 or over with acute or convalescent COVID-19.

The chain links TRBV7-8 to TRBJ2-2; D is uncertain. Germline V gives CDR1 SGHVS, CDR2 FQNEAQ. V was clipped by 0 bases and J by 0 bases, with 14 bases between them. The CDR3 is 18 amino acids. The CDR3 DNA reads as TGTGCCAGCAGCTTAGCGCGTGGTAGCCCCTCGAACACCGGGGAGCTGTTTTTT. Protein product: CASSLARGSPSNTGELFF.

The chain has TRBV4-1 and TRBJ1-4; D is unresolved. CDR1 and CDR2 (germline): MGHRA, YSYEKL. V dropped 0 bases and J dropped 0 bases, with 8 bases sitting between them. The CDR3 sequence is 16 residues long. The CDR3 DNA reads TGCGCCAGCAGCCAAGATGAGGCGGCAACTAATGAAAAACTGTTTTTT. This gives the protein CASSQDEAATNEKLFF.

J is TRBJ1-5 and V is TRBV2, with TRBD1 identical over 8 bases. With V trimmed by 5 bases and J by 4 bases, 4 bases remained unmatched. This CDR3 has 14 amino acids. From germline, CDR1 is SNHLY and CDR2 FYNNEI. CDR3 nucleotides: TGTGCCAGCAGTATGACAGGGGCGAATCAGCCCCAGCATTTT. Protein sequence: CASSMTGANQPQHF.

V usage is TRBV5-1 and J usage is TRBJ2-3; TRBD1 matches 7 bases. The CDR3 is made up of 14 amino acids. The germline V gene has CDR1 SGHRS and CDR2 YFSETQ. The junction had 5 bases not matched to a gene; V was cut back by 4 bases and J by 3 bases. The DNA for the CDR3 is TGCGCCAGCAGCCCTAACAGGGGAACAGATACGCAGTATTTT. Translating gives CASSPNRGTDTQYF.

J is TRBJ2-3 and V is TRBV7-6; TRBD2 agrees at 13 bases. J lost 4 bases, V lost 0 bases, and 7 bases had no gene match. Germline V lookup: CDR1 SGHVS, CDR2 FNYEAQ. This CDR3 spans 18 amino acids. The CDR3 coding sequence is TGTGCCAGCAGCTTAGCCGGACTAGCGGGAGAGTATGCAGATACGCAGTATTTT. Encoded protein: CASSLAGLAGEYADTQYF.

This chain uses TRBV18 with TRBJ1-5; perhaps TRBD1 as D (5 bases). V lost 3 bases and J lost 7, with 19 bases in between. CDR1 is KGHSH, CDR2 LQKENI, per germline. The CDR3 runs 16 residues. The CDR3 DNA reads TGTGCCAGCTCACCCCGGGGAGCGGGGCCGGGACAGCCCCAGCATTTT. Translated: CASSPRGAGPGQPQHF.

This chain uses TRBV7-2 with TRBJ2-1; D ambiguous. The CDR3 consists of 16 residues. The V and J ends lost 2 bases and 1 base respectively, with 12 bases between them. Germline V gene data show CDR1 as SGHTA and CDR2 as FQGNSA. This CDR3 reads CASSLQQFLSYNEQFF. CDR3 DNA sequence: TGTGCCAGCAGCTTACAACAGTTTCTTTCCTACAATGAGCAGTTCTTC.

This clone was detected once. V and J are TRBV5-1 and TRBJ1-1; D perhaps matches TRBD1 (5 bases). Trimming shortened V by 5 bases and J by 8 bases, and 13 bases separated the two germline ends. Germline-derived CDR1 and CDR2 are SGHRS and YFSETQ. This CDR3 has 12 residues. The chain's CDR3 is CASRPDRTEAFF. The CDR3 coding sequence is TGCGCCAGCAGACCTGACAGAACAGAAGCTTTCTTT.

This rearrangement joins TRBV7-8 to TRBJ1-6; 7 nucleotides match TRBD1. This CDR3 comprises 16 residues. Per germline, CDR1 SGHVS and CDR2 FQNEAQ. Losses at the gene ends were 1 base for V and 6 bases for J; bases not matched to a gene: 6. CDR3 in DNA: TGTGCCAGCAGCTTAGTGACGACAGGGCCTAATTCACCCCTCCACTTT. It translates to CASSLVTTGPNSPLHF.

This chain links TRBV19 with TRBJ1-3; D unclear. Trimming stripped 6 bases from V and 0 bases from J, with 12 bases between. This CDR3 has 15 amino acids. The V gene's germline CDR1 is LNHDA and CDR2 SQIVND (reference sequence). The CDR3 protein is CASSRLLSSGNTIYF. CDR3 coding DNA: TGTGCCAGTAGCCGCCTACTGAGCTCTGGAAACACCATATATTTT.

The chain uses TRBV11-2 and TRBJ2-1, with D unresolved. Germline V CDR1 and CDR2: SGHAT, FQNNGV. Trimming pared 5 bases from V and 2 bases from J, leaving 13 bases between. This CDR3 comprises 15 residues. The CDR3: CASSTDQVAYNEQFF. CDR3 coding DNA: TGTGCCAGCAGCACAGATCAGGTAGCCTACAATGAGCAGTTCTTC.

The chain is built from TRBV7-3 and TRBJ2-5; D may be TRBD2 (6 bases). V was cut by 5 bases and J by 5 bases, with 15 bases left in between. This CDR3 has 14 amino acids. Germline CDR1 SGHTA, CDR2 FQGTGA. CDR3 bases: TGTGCCAGCAGCCCGACGGGACTCCGGGAGACCCAGTACTTC. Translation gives CASSPTGLRETQYF.

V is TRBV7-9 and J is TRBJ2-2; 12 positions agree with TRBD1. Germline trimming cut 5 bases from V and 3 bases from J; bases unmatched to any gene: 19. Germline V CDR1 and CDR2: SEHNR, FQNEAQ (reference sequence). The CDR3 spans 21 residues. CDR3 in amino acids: CASSRDRGLLIGGLDTGELFF. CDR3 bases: TGTGCCAGCAGCCGGGACAGGGGGCTCCTTATAGGCGGTTTGGACACCGGGGAGCTGTTTTTT.

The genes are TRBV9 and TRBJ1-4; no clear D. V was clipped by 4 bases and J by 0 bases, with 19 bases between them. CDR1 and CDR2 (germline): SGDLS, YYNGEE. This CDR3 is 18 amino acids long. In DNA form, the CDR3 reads TGTGCCAGCAGCCCCGGGAGGCAAGAGTCTTCAACTAATGAAAAACTGTTTTTT. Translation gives CASSPGRQESSTNEKLFF.

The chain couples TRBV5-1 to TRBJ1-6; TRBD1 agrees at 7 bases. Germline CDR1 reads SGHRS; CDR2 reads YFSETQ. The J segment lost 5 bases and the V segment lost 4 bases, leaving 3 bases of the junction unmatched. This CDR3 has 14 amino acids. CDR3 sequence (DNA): TGCGCCAGCAGCGGGGACAGCAATAATTCACCCCTCCACTTT. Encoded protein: CASSGDSNNSPLHF.

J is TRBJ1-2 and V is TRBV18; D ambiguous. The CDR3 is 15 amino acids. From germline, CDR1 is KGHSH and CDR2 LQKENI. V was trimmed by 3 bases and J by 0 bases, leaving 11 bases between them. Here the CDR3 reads CASSPPGSPNYGYTF. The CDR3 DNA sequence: TGTGCCAGCTCACCCCCGGGAAGCCCTAACTATGGCTACACCTTC.

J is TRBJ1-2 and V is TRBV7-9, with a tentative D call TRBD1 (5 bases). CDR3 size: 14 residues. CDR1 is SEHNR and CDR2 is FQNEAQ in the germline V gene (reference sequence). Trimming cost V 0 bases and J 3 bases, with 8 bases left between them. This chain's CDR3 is CASSLAGGDYGYTF. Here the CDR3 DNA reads TGTGCCAGCAGCTTAGCTGGGGGGGACTATGGCTACACCTTC. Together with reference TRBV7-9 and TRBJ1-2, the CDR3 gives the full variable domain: DTGVSQNPRHKITKRGQNVTFRCDPISEHNRLYWYRQTLGQGPEFLTYFQNEAQLEKSRLLSDRFSAERPKGSFSTLEIQRTEQGDSAMYLCASSLAGGDYGYTFGSGTRLTVV.

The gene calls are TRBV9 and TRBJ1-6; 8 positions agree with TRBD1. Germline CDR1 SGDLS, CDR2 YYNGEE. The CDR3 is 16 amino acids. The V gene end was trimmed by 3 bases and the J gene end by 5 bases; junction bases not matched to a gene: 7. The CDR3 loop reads CASSGQLGQDNSPLHF. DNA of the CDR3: TGTGCCAGCAGCGGTCAACTGGGACAGGATAATTCACCCCTCCACTTT.

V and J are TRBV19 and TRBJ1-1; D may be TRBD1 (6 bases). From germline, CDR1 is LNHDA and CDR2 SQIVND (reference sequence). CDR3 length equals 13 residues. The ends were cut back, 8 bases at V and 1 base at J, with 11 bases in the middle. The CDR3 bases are TGTGCCAGTGGCTCGACAGGGAACACTGAAGCTTTCTTT. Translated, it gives CASGSTGNTEAFF.

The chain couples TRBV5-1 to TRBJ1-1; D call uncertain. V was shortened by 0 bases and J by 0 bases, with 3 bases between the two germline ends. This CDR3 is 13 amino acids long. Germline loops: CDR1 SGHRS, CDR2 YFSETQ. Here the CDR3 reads CASSLDMNTEAFF. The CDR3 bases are TGCGCCAGCAGCTTGGATATGAACACTGAAGCTTTCTTT.

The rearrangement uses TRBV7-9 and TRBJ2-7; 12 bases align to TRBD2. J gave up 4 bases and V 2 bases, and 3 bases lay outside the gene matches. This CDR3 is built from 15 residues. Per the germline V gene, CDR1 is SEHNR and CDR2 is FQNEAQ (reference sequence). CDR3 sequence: CASSLYGLAGYEQYF. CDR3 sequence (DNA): TGTGCCAGCAGCTTATATGGACTAGCGGGATACGAGCAGTACTTC.

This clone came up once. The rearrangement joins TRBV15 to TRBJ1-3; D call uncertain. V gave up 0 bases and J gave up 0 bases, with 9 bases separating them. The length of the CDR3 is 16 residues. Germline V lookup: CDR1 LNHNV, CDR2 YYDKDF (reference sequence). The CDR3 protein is CATSRDGVGSGNTIYF. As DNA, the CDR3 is TGTGCCACCAGCAGAGATGGAGTAGGCTCTGGAAACACCATATATTTT.

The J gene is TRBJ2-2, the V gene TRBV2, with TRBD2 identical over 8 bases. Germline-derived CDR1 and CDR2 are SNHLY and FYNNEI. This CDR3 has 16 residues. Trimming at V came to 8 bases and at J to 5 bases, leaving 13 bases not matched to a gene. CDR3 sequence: CASRSGSGGGTGELFF. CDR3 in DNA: TGTGCCAGCCGGAGCGGAAGCGGGGGAGGTACCGGGGAGCTGTTTTTT.

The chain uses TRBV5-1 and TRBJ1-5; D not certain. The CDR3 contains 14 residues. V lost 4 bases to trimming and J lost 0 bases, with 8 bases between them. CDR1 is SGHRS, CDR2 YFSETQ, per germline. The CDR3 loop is CASSPGYSNQPQHF. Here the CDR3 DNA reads TGCGCCAGCAGCCCGGGATATAGCAATCAGCCCCAGCATTTT.

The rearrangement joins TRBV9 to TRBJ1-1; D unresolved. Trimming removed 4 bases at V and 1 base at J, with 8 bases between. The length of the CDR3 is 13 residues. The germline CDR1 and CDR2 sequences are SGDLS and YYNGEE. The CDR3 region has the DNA TGTGCCAGCAGCCCCGTCGGGAACACTGAAGCTTTCTTT. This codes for CASSPVGNTEAFF. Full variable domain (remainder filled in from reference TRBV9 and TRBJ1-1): DSGVTQTPKHLITATGQRVTLRCSPRSGDLSVYWYQQSLDQGLQFLIQYYNGEERAKGNILERFSAQQFPDLHSELNLSSLELGDSALYFCASSPVGNTEAFFGQGTRLTVV.

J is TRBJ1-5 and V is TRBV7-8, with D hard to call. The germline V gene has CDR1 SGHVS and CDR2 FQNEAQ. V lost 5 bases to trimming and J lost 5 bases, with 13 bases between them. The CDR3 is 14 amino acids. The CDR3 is CASSNLNGDQPQHF. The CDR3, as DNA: TGTGCCAGCAGCAACTTAAACGGAGATCAGCCCCAGCATTTT.

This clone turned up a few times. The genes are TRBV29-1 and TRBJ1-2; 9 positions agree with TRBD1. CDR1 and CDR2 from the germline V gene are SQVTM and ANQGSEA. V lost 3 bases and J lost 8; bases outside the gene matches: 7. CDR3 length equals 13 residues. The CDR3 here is CSVEPQGAVGYTF. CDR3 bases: TGCAGCGTTGAGCCACAGGGGGCGGTAGGCTACACCTTC.